Presented here are 2 T cell receptor beta chains from one specimen sequenced in a study of T-cell reconstitution after alpha-beta-depleted transplantation in children (dated by TCRdb to 2015 to 2016). According to the study, the label for this sample's treatment or condition signals: allogeneic hematopoietic cell transplantation with graft depleted of TCRalphabeta T cells and CD19 B cells. Libraries were constructed by PCR. Sequencing was carried out with an Illumina HiSeq 2500. TCR library preparation used molecular barcoding, with unique molecular identifiers applied to normalize quantification of the TCRbeta repertoire. Clones were called with MiXCR by TCRdb after fastp trimmed the public reads at Q25, and only in-frame beta chains were retained. Every CDR3 protein is listed once, alongside the most common genes and DNA of its rows. This sample has 750,000 to 950,000 distinct CDR3 sequences in its table, and under 20% of those were observed once. The ten top clones hold around 5% of the sample.

Material: PBMCs, mostly from graft donor cells, obtained 360 days after TCRalphabeta/CD19-depleted stem cell transplant. The receptors originated from a male patient aged 10 to 17 who had a stem cell transplant for acute lymphoblastic leukemia, so the T cells may come from the graft donor.

V gene TRBV30 combines with J gene TRBJ2-3, with TRBD1 matching over 9 bases. Germline V gene lookup returns CDR1 GTSNPN and CDR2 SVGIG (reference sequence). The CDR3 spans 14 residues. The J segment lost 6 bases and the V segment lost 4 bases, leaving 8 bases of the junction unmatched. The CDR3 here is CAWTGTGYLDTQYF. The CDR3, as DNA: TGTGCCTGGACCGGGACAGGGTATCTGGATACGCAGTATTTT.

This clonotype occurred a few times. This chain links TRBV4-1 with TRBJ1-2, with D hard to call. The CDR3 length is 15 residues. V was trimmed by 2 bases and J by 7 bases, leaving 17 bases between them. Germline V gene lookup returns CDR1 MGHRA and CDR2 YSYEKL. The CDR3 reads CASSQTILPWAGYTF. CDR3 DNA sequence: TGCGCCAGCAGCCAAACGATTCTCCCCTGGGCTGGCTACACCTTC.